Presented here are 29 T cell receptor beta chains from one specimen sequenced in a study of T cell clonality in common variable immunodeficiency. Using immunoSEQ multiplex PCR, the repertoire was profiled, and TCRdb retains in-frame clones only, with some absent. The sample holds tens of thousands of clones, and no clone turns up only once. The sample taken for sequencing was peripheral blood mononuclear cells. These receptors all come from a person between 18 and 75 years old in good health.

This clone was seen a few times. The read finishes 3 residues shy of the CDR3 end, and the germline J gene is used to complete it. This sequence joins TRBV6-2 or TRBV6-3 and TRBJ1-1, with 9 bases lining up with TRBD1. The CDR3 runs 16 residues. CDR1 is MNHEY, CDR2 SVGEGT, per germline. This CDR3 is CASSFRGTGFEEKAFF. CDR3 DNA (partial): TGTGCCAGCAGTTTCCGAGGGACAGGGTTCGAAGAAAAA.

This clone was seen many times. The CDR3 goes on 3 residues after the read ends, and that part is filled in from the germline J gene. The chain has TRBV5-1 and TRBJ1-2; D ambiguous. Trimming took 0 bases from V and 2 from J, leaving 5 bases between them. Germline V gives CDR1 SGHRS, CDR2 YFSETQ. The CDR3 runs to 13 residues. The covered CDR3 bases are TGCGCCAGCAGCTTGGGTTCAAACTATGGC. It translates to CASSLGSNYG. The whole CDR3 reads CASSLGSNYGYTF.

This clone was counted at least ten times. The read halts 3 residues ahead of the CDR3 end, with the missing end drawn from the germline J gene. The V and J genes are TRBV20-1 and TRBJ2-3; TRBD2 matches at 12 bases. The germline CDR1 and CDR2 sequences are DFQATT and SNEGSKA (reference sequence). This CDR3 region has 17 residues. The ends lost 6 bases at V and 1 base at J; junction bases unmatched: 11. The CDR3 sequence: CSARPSSGRARTDTQYF. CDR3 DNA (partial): TGCAGTGCCAGGCCTTCTAGCGGGAGGGCCCGCACAGATACG.

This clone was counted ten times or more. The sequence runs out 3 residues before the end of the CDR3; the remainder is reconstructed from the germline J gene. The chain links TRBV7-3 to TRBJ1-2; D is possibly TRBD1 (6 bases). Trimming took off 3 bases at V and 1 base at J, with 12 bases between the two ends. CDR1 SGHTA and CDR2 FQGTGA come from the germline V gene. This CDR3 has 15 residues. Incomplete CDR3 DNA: TGTGCCAGCAGCTTGGACAGCCCCCTTAACTATGGC. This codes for CASSLDSPLNYG. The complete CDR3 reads CASSLDSPLNYGYTF.

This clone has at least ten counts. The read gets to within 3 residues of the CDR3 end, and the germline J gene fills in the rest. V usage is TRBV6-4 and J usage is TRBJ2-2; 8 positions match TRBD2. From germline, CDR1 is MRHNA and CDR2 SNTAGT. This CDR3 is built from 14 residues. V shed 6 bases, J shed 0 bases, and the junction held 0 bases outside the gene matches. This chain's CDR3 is CASRTSANTGELFF. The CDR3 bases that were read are TGTGCCAGCAGGACTAGCGCGAACACCGGGGAG.

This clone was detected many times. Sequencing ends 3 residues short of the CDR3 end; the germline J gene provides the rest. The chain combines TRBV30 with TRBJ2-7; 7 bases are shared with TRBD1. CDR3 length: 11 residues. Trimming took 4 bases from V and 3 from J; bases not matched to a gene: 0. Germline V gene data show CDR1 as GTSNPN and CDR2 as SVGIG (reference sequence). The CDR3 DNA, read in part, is TGTGCCTGGACAGGGGGCTACGAG. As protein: CAWTGGYE. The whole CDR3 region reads CAWTGGYEQYF.

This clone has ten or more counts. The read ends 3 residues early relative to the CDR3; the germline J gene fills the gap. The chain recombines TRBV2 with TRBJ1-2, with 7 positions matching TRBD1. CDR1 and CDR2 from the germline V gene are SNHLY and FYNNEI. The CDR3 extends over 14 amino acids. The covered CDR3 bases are TGTGCCAGCAGTGAAGGCAGGGGGTTTCTCGGC. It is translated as CASSEGRGFLG. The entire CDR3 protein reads CASSEGRGFLGYTF.

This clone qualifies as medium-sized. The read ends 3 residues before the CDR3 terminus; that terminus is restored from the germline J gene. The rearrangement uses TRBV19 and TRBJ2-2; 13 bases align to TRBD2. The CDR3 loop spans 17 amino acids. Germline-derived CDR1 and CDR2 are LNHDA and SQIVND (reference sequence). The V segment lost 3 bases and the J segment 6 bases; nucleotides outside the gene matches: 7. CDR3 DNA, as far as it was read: TGTGCCAGTAGTATTAGGGGACTAGCGGGAAGCGCCGGGGAG. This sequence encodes CASSIRGLAGSAGE. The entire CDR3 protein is CASSIRGLAGSAGELFF.

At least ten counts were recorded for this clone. CDR3 region: CAWSRSGTPYEQYF. The sequenced part of the CDR3 DNA is TGTGCCTGGAGTAGGAGCGGGACCCCCTACGAG. The gene calls are TRBV30 and TRBJ2-7; 7 nucleotides agree with TRBD2. The CDR3 goes on 3 residues after the read ends, and that part is filled in from the germline J gene. The germline CDR1 and CDR2 sequences are GTSNPN and SVGIG (reference sequence). V lost 2 bases, J lost 2 bases, and 6 bases stayed unmatched. The CDR3 has 14 residues.

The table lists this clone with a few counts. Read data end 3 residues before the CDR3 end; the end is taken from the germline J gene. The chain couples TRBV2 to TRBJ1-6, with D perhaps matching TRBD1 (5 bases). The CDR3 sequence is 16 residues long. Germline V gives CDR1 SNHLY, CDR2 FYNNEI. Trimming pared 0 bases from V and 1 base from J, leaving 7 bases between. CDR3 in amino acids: CASSEAGGSYNSPLHF. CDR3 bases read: TGTGCCAGCAGTGAAGCGGGGGGATCCTATAATTCACCC.

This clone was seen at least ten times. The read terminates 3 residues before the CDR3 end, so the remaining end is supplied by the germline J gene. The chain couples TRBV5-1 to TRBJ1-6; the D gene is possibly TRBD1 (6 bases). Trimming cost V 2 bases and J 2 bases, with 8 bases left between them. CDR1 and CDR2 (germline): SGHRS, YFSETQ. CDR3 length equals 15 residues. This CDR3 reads CASSLDRPYNSPLHF. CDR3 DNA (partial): TGCGCCAGCAGCTTAGACAGGCCCTATAATTCACCC.

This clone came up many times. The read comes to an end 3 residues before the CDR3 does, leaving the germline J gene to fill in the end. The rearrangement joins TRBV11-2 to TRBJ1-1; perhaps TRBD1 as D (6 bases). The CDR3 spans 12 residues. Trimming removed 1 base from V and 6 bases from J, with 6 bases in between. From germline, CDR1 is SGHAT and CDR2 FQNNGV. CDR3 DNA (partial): TGTGCCAGCAGCTTAGGGACAGCTGAA. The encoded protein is CASSLGTAE. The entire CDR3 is CASSLGTAEAFF.

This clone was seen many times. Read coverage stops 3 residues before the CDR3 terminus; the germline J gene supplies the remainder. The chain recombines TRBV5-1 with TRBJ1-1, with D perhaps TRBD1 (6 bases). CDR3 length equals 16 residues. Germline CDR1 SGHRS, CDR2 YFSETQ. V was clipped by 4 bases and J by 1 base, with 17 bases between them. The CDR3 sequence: CASSQGGATKNTEAFF. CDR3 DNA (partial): TGCGCCAGCAGCCAAGGGGGAGCCACCAAGAACACTGAA.

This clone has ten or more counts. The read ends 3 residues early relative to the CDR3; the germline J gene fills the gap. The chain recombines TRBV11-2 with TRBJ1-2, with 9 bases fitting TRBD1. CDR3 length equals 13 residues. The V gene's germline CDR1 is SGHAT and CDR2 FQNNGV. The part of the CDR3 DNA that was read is TGTGCCAGCAGCCCCGGGACAGGGTGGGGC. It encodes CASSPGTGWG. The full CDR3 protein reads CASSPGTGWGYTF.

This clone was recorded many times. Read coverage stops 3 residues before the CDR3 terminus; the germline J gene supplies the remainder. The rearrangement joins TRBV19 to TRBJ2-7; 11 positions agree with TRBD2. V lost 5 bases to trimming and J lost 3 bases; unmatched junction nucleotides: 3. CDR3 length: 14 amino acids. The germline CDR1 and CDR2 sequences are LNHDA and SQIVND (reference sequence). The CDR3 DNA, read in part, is TGTGCCAGTAGTCAGGGACTAGCGGTCTACGAG. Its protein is CASSQGLAVYE. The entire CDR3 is CASSQGLAVYEQYF.

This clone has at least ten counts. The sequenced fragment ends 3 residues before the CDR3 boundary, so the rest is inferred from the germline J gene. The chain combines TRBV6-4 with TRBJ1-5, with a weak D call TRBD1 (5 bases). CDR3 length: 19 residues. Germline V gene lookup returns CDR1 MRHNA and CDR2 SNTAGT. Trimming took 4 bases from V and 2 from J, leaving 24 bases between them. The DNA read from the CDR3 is TGTGCCAGCAGTGCCTCGGGCCAGGGAGGATGGTATGGCAATCAGCCC. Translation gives CASSASGQGGWYGNQP. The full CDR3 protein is CASSASGQGGWYGNQPQHF.

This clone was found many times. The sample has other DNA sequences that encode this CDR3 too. The CDR3 spells CAISVGLAGAVRNTGELFF. CDR3 bases read: TGTGCCATCAGCGTTGGATTAGCGGGAGCGGTAAGGAACACCGGGGAG. This chain uses TRBV10-3 with TRBJ2-2; 9 bases match TRBD2. The read is 3 residues too short to cover the CDR3 end, so that end is filled in from the germline J gene. CDR1 and CDR2 (germline): ENHRY, SYGVKD. This CDR3 spans 19 amino acids. The V and J ends lost 6 bases and 1 base, in that order; junction bases with no gene match: 15.

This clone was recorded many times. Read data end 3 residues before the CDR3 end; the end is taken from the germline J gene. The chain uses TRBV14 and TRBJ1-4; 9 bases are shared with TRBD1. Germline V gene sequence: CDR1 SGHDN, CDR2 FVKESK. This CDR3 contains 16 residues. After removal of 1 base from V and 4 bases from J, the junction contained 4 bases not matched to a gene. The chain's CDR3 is CASSQVTGGFNEKLFF. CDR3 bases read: TGTGCCAGCAGCCAAGTCACAGGGGGCTTTAATGAAAAA.

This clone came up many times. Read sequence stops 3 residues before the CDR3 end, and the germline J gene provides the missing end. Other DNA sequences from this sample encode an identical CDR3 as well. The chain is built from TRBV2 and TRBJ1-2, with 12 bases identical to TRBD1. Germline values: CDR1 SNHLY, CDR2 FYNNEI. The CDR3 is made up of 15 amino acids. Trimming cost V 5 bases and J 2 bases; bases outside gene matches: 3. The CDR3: CASSPGTGGNYGYTF. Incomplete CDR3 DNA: TGTGCCAGCAGTCCCGGGACAGGGGGCAACTATGGC. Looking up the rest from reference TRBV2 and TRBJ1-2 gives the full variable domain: EPEVTQTPSHQVTQMGQEVILRCVPISNHLYFYWYRQILGQKVEFLVSFYNNEISEKSEIFDDQFSVERPDGSNFTLKIRSTKLEDSAMYFCASSPGTGGNYGYTFGSGTRLTVV.

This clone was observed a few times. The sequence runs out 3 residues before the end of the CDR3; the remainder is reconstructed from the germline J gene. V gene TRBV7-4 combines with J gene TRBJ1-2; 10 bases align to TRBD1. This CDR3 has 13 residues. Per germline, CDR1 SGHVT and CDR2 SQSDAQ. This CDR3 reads CASSLATGGDYTF. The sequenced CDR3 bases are TGTGCCAGCAGCTTAGCGACAGGGGGCGAC.

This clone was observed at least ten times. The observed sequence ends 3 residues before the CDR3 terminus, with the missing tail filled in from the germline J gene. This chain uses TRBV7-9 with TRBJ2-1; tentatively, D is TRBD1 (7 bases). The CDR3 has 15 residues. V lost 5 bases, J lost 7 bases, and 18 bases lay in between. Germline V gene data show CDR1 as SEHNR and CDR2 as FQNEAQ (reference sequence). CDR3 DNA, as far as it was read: TGTGCCAGCAGCCCTCGACGCGCAGGGGGGAATGAG. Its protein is CASSPRRAGGNE. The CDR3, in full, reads CASSPRRAGGNEQFF.

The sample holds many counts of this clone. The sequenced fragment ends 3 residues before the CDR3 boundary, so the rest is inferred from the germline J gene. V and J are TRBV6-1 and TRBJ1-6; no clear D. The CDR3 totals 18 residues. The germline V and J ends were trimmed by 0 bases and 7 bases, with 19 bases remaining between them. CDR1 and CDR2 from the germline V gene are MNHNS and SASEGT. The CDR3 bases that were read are TGTGCCAGCAGTGAAGCGGTGGAGGGTCCCCTAAACAATTCACCC. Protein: CASSEAVEGPLNNSP. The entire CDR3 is CASSEAVEGPLNNSPLHF.

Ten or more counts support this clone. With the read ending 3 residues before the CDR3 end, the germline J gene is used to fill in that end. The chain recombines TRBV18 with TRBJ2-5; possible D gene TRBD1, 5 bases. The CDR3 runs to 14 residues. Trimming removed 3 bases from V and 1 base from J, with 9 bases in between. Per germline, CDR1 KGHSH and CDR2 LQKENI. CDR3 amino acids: CASSPLRGQETQYF. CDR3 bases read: TGTGCCAGCTCACCCCTAAGGGGCCAAGAGACC.

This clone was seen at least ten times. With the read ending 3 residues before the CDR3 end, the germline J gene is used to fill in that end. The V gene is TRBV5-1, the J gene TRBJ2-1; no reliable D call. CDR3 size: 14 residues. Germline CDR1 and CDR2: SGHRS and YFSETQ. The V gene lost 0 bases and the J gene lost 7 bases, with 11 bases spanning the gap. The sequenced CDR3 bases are TGCGCCAGCAGCTTGGAGCCGAACCCGAATGAG. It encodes CASSLEPNPNE. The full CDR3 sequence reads CASSLEPNPNEQFF.

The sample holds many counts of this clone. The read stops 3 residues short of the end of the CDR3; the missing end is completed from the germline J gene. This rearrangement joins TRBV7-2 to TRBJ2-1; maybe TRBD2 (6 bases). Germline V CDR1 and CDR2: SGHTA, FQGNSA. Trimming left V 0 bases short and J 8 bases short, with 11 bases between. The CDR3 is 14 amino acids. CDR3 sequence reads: CASSLAGGRDEQFF. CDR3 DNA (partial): TGTGCCAGCAGCTTAGCGGGGGGTAGGGATGAG.

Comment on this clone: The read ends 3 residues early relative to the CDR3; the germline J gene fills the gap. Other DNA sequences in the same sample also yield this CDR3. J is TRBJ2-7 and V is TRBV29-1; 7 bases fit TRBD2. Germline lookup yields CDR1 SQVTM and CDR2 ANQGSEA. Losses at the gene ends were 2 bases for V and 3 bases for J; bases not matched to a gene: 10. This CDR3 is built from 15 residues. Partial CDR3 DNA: TGCAGCGTTGAATTGGCGGGAGACGACTTCTACGAG. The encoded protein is CSVELAGDDFYE. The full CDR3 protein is CSVELAGDDFYEQYF.

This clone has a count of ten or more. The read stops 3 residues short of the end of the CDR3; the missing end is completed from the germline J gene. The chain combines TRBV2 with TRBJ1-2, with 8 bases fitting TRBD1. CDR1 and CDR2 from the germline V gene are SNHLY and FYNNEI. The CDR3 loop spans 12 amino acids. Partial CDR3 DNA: TGTGCCAGCAGCCTGGACAGGGCAAGC. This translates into CASSLDRAS. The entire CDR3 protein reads CASSLDRASYTF.

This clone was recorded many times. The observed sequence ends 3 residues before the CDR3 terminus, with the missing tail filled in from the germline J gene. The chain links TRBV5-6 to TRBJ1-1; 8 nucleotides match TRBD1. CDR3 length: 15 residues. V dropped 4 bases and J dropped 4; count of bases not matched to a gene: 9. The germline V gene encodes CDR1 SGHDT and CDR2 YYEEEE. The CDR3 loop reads CASSLALDRVTEAFF. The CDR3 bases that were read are TGTGCCAGCAGCCTAGCCCTGGACAGGGTCACTGAA.

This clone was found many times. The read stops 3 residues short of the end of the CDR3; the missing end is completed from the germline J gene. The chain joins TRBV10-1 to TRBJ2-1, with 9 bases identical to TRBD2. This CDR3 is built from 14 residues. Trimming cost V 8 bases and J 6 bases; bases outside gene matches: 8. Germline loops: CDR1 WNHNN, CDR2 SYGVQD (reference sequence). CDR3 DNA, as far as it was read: TGCGCCAGCGGCCCTAGCGGGGTAGGCAATGAG. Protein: CASGPSGVGNE. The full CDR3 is CASGPSGVGNEQFF.